This T cell receptor beta chain was sequenced for a study of blood T cell repertoires in COVID-19. Study overall: COVID-19 samples from acute and convalescent phases originated in the United States, Italy and Spain. In each case, the material was cDNA or gDNA derived from T cells, B-cell-depleted T cells, or PBMCs.

Authors' data handling: Scientists estimated how many nucleated cells there were by amplifying reference gene primers. This table comes from immunoSEQ multiplex PCR, and its TCRdb copy is limited to in-frame clones, with some not included. V, J and clone size reflect that table, while D and trimming were determined from the DNA. The sample has over 200,000 clones, about 83% seen once. Unmatched junction bases numbered 8, after V lost 5 bases and J lost 4 bases. CDR3 length: 15 residues. CDR1 is SGHAT and CDR2 is FQNNGV in the germline V gene. This clone occurred a few times. The sample consisted of peripheral blood. The V call is TRBV11-2, the J call TRBJ2-1; TRBD1 agrees at 7 bases. This TCR came from a woman aged 45-65 years with active or convalescent COVID-19. CDR3 coding DNA: TGTGCCAGCAGCCCGGGTTGGACAGGATACAATGAGCAGTTCTTC. It codes for CASSPGWTGYNEQFF.